This passage covers 27 T cell receptor beta chains from one sample sequenced in a study of blood T cell repertoires in COVID-19. Data came from immunoSEQ multiplex PCR; TCRdb stores just in-frame clones and leaves some out. This table holds around 130,000 clones, around 84% found once. Input material: PBMCs or T cells enriched from blood (not recorded which). These receptors came from a middle-aged man with acute COVID-19.

This rearrangement joins TRBV5-1 to TRBJ2-5, with 11 bases identical to TRBD2. Germline assignment: CDR1 SGHRS and CDR2 YFSETQ. V dropped 4 bases and J dropped 4; count of bases not matched to a gene: 3. The CDR3 length is 14 residues. CDR3: CASSPGLAGETQYF. Here the CDR3 DNA reads TGCGCCAGCAGCCCCGGACTAGCGGGAGAGACCCAGTACTTC.

This chain uses TRBV28 with TRBJ2-7; 9 nucleotides align to TRBD1. Germline assignment: CDR1 MDHEN and CDR2 SYDVKM. CDR3 length: 15 residues. Trimming took 5 bases from V and 5 from J; bases not matched to a gene: 10. This chain's CDR3 is CASSRPGQGIHEQYF. The DNA for the CDR3 is TGTGCCAGCAGTCGTCCGGGACAGGGTATCCACGAGCAGTACTTC.

CDR3 loop: CASSLGQENYGYTF. DNA for the CDR3: TGTGCCAGCAGTTTGGGACAGGAGAACTATGGCTACACCTTC. The chain couples TRBV6-5 to TRBJ1-2; 8 bases fit TRBD1. Germline-derived CDR1 and CDR2 are MNHEY and SVGAGI. The CDR3 spans 14 residues. The V segment lost 4 bases and the J segment 2 bases; nucleotides outside the gene matches: 3.

This clone was recorded only once. V usage is TRBV28 and J usage is TRBJ1-1; 9 nucleotides line up with TRBD1. From germline, CDR1 is MDHEN and CDR2 SYDVKM. The V segment lost 5 bases and the J segment 0 bases; nucleotides outside the gene matches: 4. The CDR3 length is 15 residues. CDR3 DNA sequence: TGTGCCAGCAGTCCGTGGACAGGGGTGAACACTGAAGCTTTCTTT. Its protein product is CASSPWTGVNTEAFF.

This chain joins TRBV5-1 and TRBJ1-5; 7 bases are shared with TRBD1. V dropped 0 bases and J dropped 5; count of bases not matched to a gene: 2. Germline V gives CDR1 SGHRS, CDR2 YFSETQ. The CDR3 contains 14 residues. The CDR3 region is CASSLDDRDQPQHF. CDR3 DNA sequence: TGCGCCAGCAGCTTGGATGACAGGGATCAGCCCCAGCATTTT. Using reference TRBV5-1 and TRBJ1-5 for the parts outside the CDR3, the full variable domain is KAGVTQTPRYLIKTRGQQVTLSCSPISGHRSVSWYQQTPGQGLQFLFEYFSETQRNKGNFPGRFSGRQFSNSRSEMNVSTLELGDSALYLCASSLDDRDQPQHFGDGTRLSIL.

This clone turned up a few times. The V call is TRBV12-3 or TRBV12-4, the J call TRBJ1-1, with 9 bases aligning to TRBD1. This CDR3 has 12 residues. With 4 bases clipped from V and 11 bases from J, the junction kept 5 bases outside the gene matches. The chain's CDR3 is CASSSGTGMAFF. As DNA, the CDR3 is TGTGCCAGCAGTTCCGGGACAGGGATGGCTTTCTTT.

This clone was seen only once. CDR3 region: CASSFGLAGSHEEEQFF. The CDR3 DNA is TGCGCCAGCAGCTTCGGACTAGCGGGGTCACATGAGGAGGAGCAGTTCTTC. The V and J genes are TRBV5-1 and TRBJ2-1; 12 bases match TRBD2. This CDR3 has 17 residues. With V trimmed by 2 bases and J by 10 bases, 13 bases remained unmatched. Germline lookup yields CDR1 SGHRS and CDR2 YFSETQ.

This sequence joins TRBV30 and TRBJ2-3, with TRBD2 matching over 8 bases. In germline, CDR1 is GTSNPN, CDR2 SVGIG (reference sequence). V shed 0 bases, J shed 6 bases, and the junction held 5 bases outside the gene matches. The length of the CDR3 is 14 residues. The CDR3 nucleotides read TGTGCCTGGAGTGTAACCGGGGGGGCGGATACGCAGTATTTT. This sequence encodes CAWSVTGGADTQYF.

This clone showed up just once. The chain links TRBV18 to TRBJ1-2, with 8 bases fitting TRBD1. There are 16 residues in the CDR3. Trimming took 6 bases from V and 2 from J; bases not matched to a gene: 11. The V gene's germline CDR1 is KGHSH and CDR2 LQKENI. The CDR3 bases are TGTGCCAGCTCGATCAATCGCAGGGGGCTCAACTATGGCTACACCTTC. It yields the protein CASSINRRGLNYGYTF.

The chain couples TRBV6-2 or TRBV6-3 to TRBJ2-1; D perhaps matches TRBD1 (6 bases). Trimming cost V 5 bases and J 11 bases, with 10 bases left between them. The germline V gene has CDR1 MNHEY and CDR2 SVGEGT. This CDR3 is built from 11 residues. The CDR3 protein is CASSDGTQQFF. Here the CDR3 DNA reads TGTGCCAGCAGTGACGGGACACAGCAGTTCTTC.

V gene TRBV2 combines with J gene TRBJ2-7; possibly TRBD1 for D (5 bases). V lost 4 bases and J lost 6, with 22 bases in between. CDR1 is SNHLY, CDR2 FYNNEI, per germline. The CDR3 is 16 residues long. The CDR3 loop reads CASSGYQGILSSEQYF. As DNA, the CDR3 is TGTGCCAGCAGTGGGTATCAGGGAATTTTATCGTCCGAGCAGTACTTC. Filled out from reference TRBV2 and TRBJ2-7, the complete variable domain reads EPEVTQTPSHQVTQMGQEVILRCVPISNHLYFYWYRQILGQKVEFLVSFYNNEISEKSEIFDDQFSVERPDGSNFTLKIRSTKLEDSAMYFCASSGYQGILSSEQYFGPGTRLTVT.

The chain employs TRBV27 and TRBJ2-3, with a tentative D call TRBD1 (6 bases). Trimming removed 3 bases from V and 1 base from J, with 11 bases in between. Germline V gene data show CDR1 as MNHEY and CDR2 as SMNVEV (reference sequence). The CDR3 sequence is 15 residues long. This CDR3 reads CASSLGAHGTDTQYF. The CDR3 nucleotides read TGTGCCAGCAGTTTGGGGGCCCATGGCACAGATACGCAGTATTTT.

The gene calls are TRBV10-1 and TRBJ2-7, with TRBD2 matching over 9 bases. Trimming at V came to 6 bases and at J to 6 bases, leaving 12 bases not matched to a gene. Germline loops: CDR1 WNHNN, CDR2 SYGVQD (reference sequence). The CDR3 runs 15 residues. CDR3 nucleotide sequence: TGCGCCAGCAGAGAACTTAGCGGGGGATTTCTCGAGCAGTACTTC. Protein: CASRELSGGFLEQYF.

A single count supports this clone. This chain links TRBV13 with TRBJ2-3, with 12 bases identical to TRBD1. V shed 2 bases, J shed 6 bases, and the junction held 9 bases outside the gene matches. The CDR3 length is 17 residues. Germline V gives CDR1 PRHDT, CDR2 FYEKMQ (reference sequence). The CDR3 nucleotides are TGTGCCAGCAGCTTATACGCTGGGACAGGGGGCTTCGATACGCAGTATTTT. Translated, it gives CASSLYAGTGGFDTQYF. Complete variable domain (other parts from reference TRBV13 and TRBJ2-3): AAGVIQSPRHLIKEKRETATLKCYPIPRHDTVYWYQQGPGQDPQFLISFYEKMQSDKGSIPDRFSAQQFSDYHSELNMSSLELGDSALYFCASSLYAGTGGFDTQYFGPGTRLTVL.

For this clone: One end of the junction varies from germline; a read error may be responsible. The chain has TRBV12-3 or TRBV12-4 and TRBJ1-2; D unresolved. The CDR3 is made up of 11 amino acids. CDR3 DNA: TGTGCCAGCAGTTTGCGAGTCGGTCTGTTTTTC. Amino acids: CASSLRVGLFF.

The chain combines TRBV2 with TRBJ1-2; 9 nucleotides align to TRBD1. The CDR3 sequence is 15 residues long. The germline gives CDR1 SNHLY, CDR2 FYNNEI. V lost 6 bases to trimming and J lost 5 bases; unmatched junction nucleotides: 10. DNA for the CDR3: TGTGCCAGCAGCGTAGACAGGGGGTCCCTATATGGCTACACCTTC. Protein: CASSVDRGSLYGYTF.

A few counts support this clone. The same CDR3 is also encoded by other DNA sequences in this sample. The chain carries TRBV5-1 and TRBJ1-1, with TRBD1 as a possible D gene (5 bases). V gave up 4 bases and J gave up 3 bases, with 10 bases separating them. Germline V gene lookup returns CDR1 SGHRS and CDR2 YFSETQ. The CDR3 spans 13 residues. CDR3: CASSLRVDTEAFF. In nucleotides, the CDR3 is TGCGCCAGCAGCCTCAGGGTTGACACTGAAGCTTTCTTT. Based on the CDR3 plus reference TRBV5-1 and TRBJ1-1, the full variable domain is KAGVTQTPRYLIKTRGQQVTLSCSPISGHRSVSWYQQTPGQGLQFLFEYFSETQRNKGNFPGRFSGRQFSNSRSEMNVSTLELGDSALYLCASSLRVDTEAFFGQGTRLTVV.

The genes are TRBV29-1 and TRBJ2-5; tentative D call: TRBD1 (6 bases). Germline assignment: CDR1 SQVTM and CDR2 ANQGSEA. The CDR3 covers 13 residues. V lost 2 bases to trimming and J lost 1 base, with 8 bases between them. CDR3 residues: CSVETGTQETQYF. CDR3 nucleotide sequence: TGCAGCGTTGAAACAGGGACCCAAGAGACCCAGTACTTC. Supplemented by reference TRBV29-1 and TRBJ2-5, the full variable domain reads SAVISQKPSRDICQRGTSLTIQCQVDSQVTMMFWYRQQPGQSLTLIATANQGSEATYESGFVIDKFPISRPNLTFSTLTVSNMSPEDSSIYLCSVETGTQETQYFGPGTRLLVL.

The V and J genes are TRBV11-2 and TRBJ1-2; D not certain. CDR3 size: 15 residues. The germline gives CDR1 SGHAT, CDR2 FQNNGV. The ends were cut back, 0 bases at V and 4 bases at J, with 12 bases in the middle. CDR3 sequence (DNA): TGTGCCAGCAGCTTAGAGTTAGGACGGGGCTATGGCTACACCTTC. It yields the protein CASSLELGRGYGYTF.

Remarks on this clone: The same CDR3 can be traced to other DNA sequences in this sample. This rearrangement joins TRBV10-3 to TRBJ1-2; D is perhaps TRBD1 (5 bases). V dropped 3 bases and J dropped 2 bases, with 7 bases sitting between them. This CDR3 contains 13 residues. Per the germline V gene, CDR1 is ENHRY and CDR2 is SYGVKD. The CDR3 nucleotides read TGTGCCATCAGTGACCAGGGAAACTATGGCTACACCTTC. Its protein is CAISDQGNYGYTF.

V gene TRBV5-1 combines with J gene TRBJ1-3; D call uncertain. CDR3 size: 14 residues. Looked up from germline, CDR1 is SGHRS and CDR2 is YFSETQ. Between the trimmed V and J ends, which lost 4 bases and 3 bases, there was a span of 11 bases. The CDR3 is CASSLDSGGNTIYF. CDR3 bases: TGCGCCAGCAGCCTCGACTCGGGTGGAAACACCATATATTTT.

This clone was seen only a few times. This chain uses TRBV19 with TRBJ1-5; TRBD1 agrees at 11 bases. V was pared by 5 bases and J by 7 bases, with 4 bases of the junction left unmatched. The CDR3 contains 14 residues. Germline V gene sequence: CDR1 LNHDA, CDR2 SQIVND (reference sequence). CDR3 in DNA: TGTGCCAGTAGTGGGACAGGGGGAAGGCAGCCCCAGCATTTT. Protein sequence: CASSGTGGRQPQHF.

The chain recombines TRBV27 with TRBJ1-2; TRBD1 might be the D (5 bases). Germline V gene sequence: CDR1 MNHEY, CDR2 SMNVEV (reference sequence). Trimming cost V 2 bases and J 3 bases, with 7 bases left between them. This CDR3 spans 13 amino acids. DNA for the CDR3: TGTGCCAGCAGTTTAACGGGGGACTATGGCTACACCTTC. Protein product: CASSLTGDYGYTF.

This CDR3 is CSFRTSGQETQYF. CDR3 sequence (DNA): TGCAGCTTCCGGACTAGCGGTCAAGAGACCCAGTACTTC. V gene TRBV29-1 combines with J gene TRBJ2-5, with 10 positions matching TRBD2. Germline V lookup: CDR1 SQVTM, CDR2 ANQGSEA. V shed 8 bases and J 2 bases; nucleotides not matched to a gene: 5. CDR3 length: 13 residues.

The chain joins TRBV7-9 to TRBJ1-2; a possible D gene is TRBD1 (6 bases). Germline CDR1 is SEHNR and CDR2 is FQNEAQ (reference sequence). The CDR3 contains 13 residues. V shed 7 bases and J shed 4 bases, with 13 bases lying between them. CDR3: CASTEDSFYGYTF. In DNA form, the CDR3 reads TGTGCCAGCACCGAGGACAGCTTCTATGGCTACACCTTC.

V usage is TRBV5-1 and J usage is TRBJ1-1; D perhaps matches TRBD1 (5 bases). The CDR3 is made up of 14 amino acids. The V end lost 3 bases, the J end lost 4 bases, and 13 bases lay between the germline ends. Per germline, CDR1 SGHRS and CDR2 YFSETQ. CDR3 loop: CASSYPREGTEAFF. The CDR3 DNA is TGCGCCAGCAGCTACCCCAGGGAGGGCACTGAAGCTTTCTTT.

The chain joins TRBV2 to TRBJ1-2; D call uncertain. This CDR3 region has 13 residues. Trimming pared 2 bases from V and 4 bases from J, leaving 8 bases between. Germline CDR1 reads SNHLY; CDR2 reads FYNNEI. In DNA form, the CDR3 reads TGTGCCAGCAGTGAACGGGGAGCCTATGGCTACACCTTC. Its protein is CASSERGAYGYTF. Supplemented by reference TRBV2 and TRBJ1-2, the full variable domain reads EPEVTQTPSHQVTQMGQEVILRCVPISNHLYFYWYRQILGQKVEFLVSFYNNEISEKSEIFDDQFSVERPDGSNFTLKIRSTKLEDSAMYFCASSERGAYGYTFGSGTRLTVV.